The next 2 T cell receptor beta chains were all read from a single sample in a study of shared clonotypes between healthy human individuals. Naive CD8 cells, CD45RO-negative and positively selected for CCR7, excluded terminally differentiated effector memory CD45RA+ cells. Only in-frame clones appear in the TCRdb table, and some are missing; sequencing was by immunoSEQ multiplex PCR. The table has about 2 million clones, 85% to 95% seen once; the top ten hold 1.2%. Sequencing was done on a sample of naive CD8+ T cells sorted from blood. The receptor source for this set is a man younger than 35 in good health.

J is TRBJ2-3 and V is TRBV6-5; perhaps TRBD2 as D (6 bases). Per the germline V gene, CDR1 is MNHEY and CDR2 is SVGAGI. Trimming stripped 6 bases from V and 5 bases from J, with 12 bases between. The CDR3 is 13 residues long. This CDR3 reads CASSSNSGDTQYF. The CDR3 DNA reads as TGTGCCAGCAGCAGTAATAGCGGAGATACGCAGTATTTT.

The rearrangement joins TRBV7-2 to TRBJ2-3; D unclear. The CDR3 contains 14 residues. CDR1 and CDR2 from the germline V gene are SGHTA and FQGNSA. With 5 bases removed from V and 2 bases from J, the gap between germline ends came to 11 bases. This CDR3 reads CASSRVQYTDTQYF. The CDR3, as DNA: TGTGCCAGCAGCCGTGTACAGTACACAGATACGCAGTATTTT.